This T cell receptor (beta chain) comes out of a study of vaccination and CD4 T cells after COVID-19. On the study more broadly: SARS-CoV-2 had been detected by nasal swab PCR in convalescent patients; roughly 10 were mild, one severe. Stimulation used overlapping spike peptides from SARS-CoV-2, HCoV-NL63, HCoV-OC43 and HCoV-229E.

This CDR3 comprises 15 residues. The ends were cut back, 1 base at V and 2 bases at J, with 11 bases in the middle. In germline, CDR1 is LGHNA, CDR2 YNFKEQ. Regarding treatment: roughly 10-day PBMC culture with coronavirus spike peptide pools or control peptides (ViraFEST assay). Half-medium replacement with fresh IL-2 medium took place on days 3 and 7. A remark on this clonotype: What it binds is not known.

The assay that was used to sequence DNA from cultured CD4+ T cells was the Oncomine TCR Beta short-read assay. TCRdb fed the PCR reads into MiXCR, producing one record per CDR3 protein. The profile shows about 25,000 distinct CDR3 sequences, around half of them singletons. Sequencing was carried out using CD4+ T cells from blood, cultured in vitro. The chain employs TRBV4-2 and TRBJ2-5, with D tentatively TRBD1 (6 bases). The receptor comes from a human donor who had recovered from COVID-19. In DNA form, the CDR3 reads TGTGCCAGCAGCCAAGGAATACAGGGTCAAGAGACCCAGTACTTC. It yields the protein CASSQGIQGQETQYF.